Each of the 8 T cell receptor beta chains below was sequenced from the same sample in a study of blood T cell repertoires in COVID-19. Sequencing was performed with immunoSEQ multiplex PCR; in TCRdb, only in-frame clones are kept and a portion is missing. The data show roughly 200,000 clones, roughly 90% seen once. The sequencing sample was made of peripheral blood. The receptors here all came from a young man with active or convalescent COVID-19.

The CDR3 sequence: CASSPGESTDTQYF. The CDR3 bases are TGTGCCAGCAGCCCCGGGGAAAGCACAGATACGCAGTATTTT. This chain connects TRBV6-6 to TRBJ2-3; tentative D call: TRBD2 (5 bases). Deletions cut 6 bases from V and 0 bases from J, with 10 bases between. CDR3 length equals 14 residues. Germline assignment: CDR1 MNHNY and CDR2 SVGAGI (reference sequence).

CDR3 bases: TGTGCCAGCAAGCTAACCCGGAACGGACTAGCGGGGGGAGGTAACACAGATACGCAGTATTTT. Protein: CASKLTRNGLAGGGNTDTQYF. J is TRBJ2-3 and V is TRBV2; 14 bases map to TRBD2. The CDR3 spans 21 residues. The germline V gene encodes CDR1 SNHLY and CDR2 FYNNEI. The J segment lost 2 bases and the V segment lost 7 bases, leaving 20 bases of the junction unmatched.

The chain is built from TRBV15 and TRBJ1-2; 9 nucleotides agree with TRBD1. V was pared by 6 bases and J by 7 bases, with 12 bases of the junction left unmatched. Per the germline V gene, CDR1 is LNHNV and CDR2 is YYDKDF (reference sequence). This CDR3 comprises 15 residues. CDR3 DNA: TGTGCCACCAGTCCTAAAACAGGGGGCGCGTTTGGCTACACCTTC. Its translation is CATSPKTGGAFGYTF.

This chain links TRBV10-1 with TRBJ1-5; maybe TRBD1 (6 bases). Per the germline V gene, CDR1 is WNHNN and CDR2 is SYGVQD (reference sequence). The CDR3 covers 16 residues. Trimming cost V 3 bases and J 4 bases, with 16 bases left between them. In DNA, the CDR3 is TGCGCCAGCAGTGACGAGCAGGACAGCGGTAATCAGCCCCAGCATTTT. Translated: CASSDEQDSGNQPQHF.

The chain has TRBV5-1 and TRBJ2-1; D gene ambiguous. The CDR3 covers 15 residues. Deletions cut 4 bases from V and 7 bases from J, with 18 bases between. Germline V gene sequence: CDR1 SGHRS, CDR2 YFSETQ. The CDR3 DNA reads as TGCGCCAGCAGCCGAAAAATCCTGGAGCAGAATGAGCAGTTCTTC. Translating gives CASSRKILEQNEQFF. Based on the CDR3 plus reference TRBV5-1 and TRBJ2-1, the full variable domain is KAGVTQTPRYLIKTRGQQVTLSCSPISGHRSVSWYQQTPGQGLQFLFEYFSETQRNKGNFPGRFSGRQFSNSRSEMNVSTLELGDSALYLCASSRKILEQNEQFFGPGTRLTVL.

This sequence joins TRBV7-9 and TRBJ2-7, with D possibly being TRBD2 (5 bases). This CDR3 is built from 14 residues. V was shortened by 2 bases and J by 2 bases, with 10 bases between the two germline ends. Germline V CDR1 and CDR2: SEHNR, FQNEAQ (reference sequence). CDR3 loop: CASSLLAETYEQYF. The CDR3 nucleotides read TGTGCCAGCAGCTTACTAGCTGAGACCTACGAGCAGTACTTC.

This chain uses TRBV18 with TRBJ1-5; 8 bases line up with TRBD1. V was clipped by 4 bases and J by 3 bases; unmatched bases: 5. This CDR3 is built from 15 residues. The V gene's germline CDR1 is KGHSH and CDR2 LQKENI. DNA for the CDR3: TGTGCCAGCTCACTCGGACAGGGTCTCAATCAGCCCCAGCATTTT. This sequence encodes CASSLGQGLNQPQHF.

A single count supports this clone. This chain uses TRBV28 with TRBJ1-5, with D possibly TRBD1 on 5 matching bases. Trimming pared 4 bases from V and 8 bases from J, leaving 9 bases between. Germline V gene lookup returns CDR1 MDHEN and CDR2 SYDVKM. CDR3 size: 12 residues. This CDR3 is CASSSGLEPQHF. The DNA of the CDR3 is TGTGCCAGCAGTTCAGGGCTCGAGCCCCAGCATTTT.